This TCR beta chain was profiled in a study of shared clonotypes between healthy human individuals. Profiled with immunoSEQ multiplex PCR; TCRdb holds only in-frame clones, not every one. This sample carries over 750,000 clones, about 96% of them seen once, and the ten largest clones take about 0.22%. Study results and limitations: Sample collection involved blood only; tissue repertoires are likely different. Although depth was large, rarefaction showed that sequencing of the sorted subsets was incomplete.

Points on this clone: Its antigen is not identified.

Naive-designated CD8 cells lacked CD45RO, were positively enriched for CCR7, and omitted terminally differentiated effector memory CD45RA+ cells. This TCR derives from a man under 40 in good health. The sequenced sample was naive CD8+ T cells sorted from blood.

CDR3 DNA sequence: TGCAGCGTTGCGTTGGGGGGGCATTACGAGCAGTACTTC. It encodes CSVALGGHYEQYF. The rearrangement joins TRBV29-1 to TRBJ2-7; D possibly corresponds to TRBD2 (7 bases). The CDR3 is made up of 13 amino acids. Germline CDR1 reads SQVTM; CDR2 reads ANQGSEA. V dropped 4 bases and J dropped 4 bases, with 14 bases sitting between them.